This T cell receptor beta chain was recovered during a study of shared clonotypes between healthy human individuals. Findings and caveats of the study: Only blood was sampled; tissue repertoires likely differ.

In the case of this clone: Its antigen remains unidentified.

Deletions cut 3 bases from V and 4 bases from J, with 12 bases between. Germline CDR1 reads MNHNS; CDR2 reads SASEGT. CDR3 length equals 14 residues. Running of the assay took place at deep level. Produced via immunoSEQ multiplex PCR; TCRdb's table is partial and in-frame only. This table holds hundreds of thousands of clones, 90% to 98% found once. The chain uses TRBV6-1 and TRBJ1-2; unclear D gene. Sequences were obtained from memory CD8+ T cells sorted from blood. The subset is: CD45RO+ cells pooled with CCR7-negative TemRA cells. The TCR was taken from a young man in good health. CDR3 sequence reads: CASSDRAGSYGYTF. The CDR3 DNA is TGTGCCAGCAGTGATCGAGCCGGGTCCTATGGCTACACCTTC.